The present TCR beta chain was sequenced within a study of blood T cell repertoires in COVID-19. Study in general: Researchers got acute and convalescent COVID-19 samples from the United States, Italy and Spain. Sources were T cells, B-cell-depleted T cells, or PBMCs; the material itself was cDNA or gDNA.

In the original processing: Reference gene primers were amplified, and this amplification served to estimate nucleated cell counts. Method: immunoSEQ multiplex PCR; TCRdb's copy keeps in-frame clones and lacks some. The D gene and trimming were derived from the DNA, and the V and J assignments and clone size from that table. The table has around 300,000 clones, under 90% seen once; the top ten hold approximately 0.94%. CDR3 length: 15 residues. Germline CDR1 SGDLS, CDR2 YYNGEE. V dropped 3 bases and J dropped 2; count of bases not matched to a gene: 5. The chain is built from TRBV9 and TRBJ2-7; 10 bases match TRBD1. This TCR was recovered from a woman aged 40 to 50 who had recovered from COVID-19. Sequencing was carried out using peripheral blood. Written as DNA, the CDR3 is TGTGCCAGCAGCGCGGGACAGGGGCTCACCTACGAGCAGTACTTC. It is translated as CASSAGQGLTYEQYF.